This TCR beta chain was documented in a study of blood T cells in healthy people across ages. Study-wide results and limits: Older individuals had lower TCR beta diversity per million T cells (the decline was roughly linear). The study found more naive CD4+ cells and higher diversity in long-lived than aged donors.

Donors were systemically healthy Caucasian individuals from Russia aged about 6 to 95 years. The authors isolated at least 6 million PBMCs per sample. This clonotype has a count of ten or more. Its cognate antigen is unknown. Combining a sample-barcoded 5' primer with a J-beta primer mix, a second PCR ran for roughly 7 to 12 cycles. TCRdb reanalysed the 5' RACE reads using MiXCR and keeps one entry per CDR3 protein. Of about 1.7 million distinct CDR3 sequences listed, 28% are singletons. V lost 0 bases to trimming and J lost 10 bases, with 13 bases between them. Germline CDR1 is DFQATT and CDR2 is SNEGSKA (reference sequence). The CDR3 is 13 amino acids.

The chain joins TRBV20-1 to TRBJ2-1; D possibly corresponds to TRBD2 (5 bases). Source material: blood. The TCR comes from a woman in her thirties in good health. The CDR3 protein is CSARDRPTGEQFF. Written as DNA, the CDR3 is TGCAGTGCTAGAGATCGGCCCACGGGGGAGCAGTTCTTC.